This T cell receptor (beta chain) was identified during a study of quantifying T cell responses using KT2 cells. Study background: cDNA was made from DNase-treated RNA using alpha and beta constant primers. A predetermined fluorescence threshold ended the second PCR, run as a qPCR.

For this clonotype: Its specificity is not known.

The sample is PBMC spiked with counted cells of clone KT2. Study-wide points: Input KT2 cell number predicted KT2 alpha and beta sequence counts linearly over several orders of magnitude.

Germline V gene lookup returns CDR1 SGHTA and CDR2 FQGNSA. The CDR3 runs to 16 residues. V was pared by 5 bases and J by 8 bases, with 24 bases between. Each cDNA got a UMI-containing oligo ligated at its 3' end. The first PCR ran around 4 cycles with an equimolar RC1.1 and RC1.2 beta primer mix. Using its own MiXCR run on the UMI-ligation and nested PCR reads, TCRdb lists one record per CDR3 protein. The table shows 52,000 or so distinct CDR3 sequences, with approximately 13% occurring only once. This TCR was recovered from a human donor. The gene calls are TRBV7-2 and TRBJ1-2; D is unresolved. The sample consisted of PBMCs spiked with cells of the T cell clone KT2. As DNA, the CDR3 is TGTGCCAGCAGCCTAGAAGCGGCAGGTGGTATAAAGGGCTACACCTTC. This translates into CASSLEAAGGIKGYTF.